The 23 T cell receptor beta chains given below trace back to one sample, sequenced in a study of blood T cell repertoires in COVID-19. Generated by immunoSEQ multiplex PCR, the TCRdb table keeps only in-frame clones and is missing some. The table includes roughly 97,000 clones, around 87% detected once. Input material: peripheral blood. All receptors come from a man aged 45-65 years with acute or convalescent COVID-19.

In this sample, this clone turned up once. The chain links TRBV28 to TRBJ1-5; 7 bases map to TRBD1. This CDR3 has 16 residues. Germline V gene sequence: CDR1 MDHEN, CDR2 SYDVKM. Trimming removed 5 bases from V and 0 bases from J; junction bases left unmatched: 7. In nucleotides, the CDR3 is TGTGCCAGCAGTCCACAGGGGTTCAATAGCAATCAGCCCCAGCATTTT. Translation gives CASSPQGFNSNQPQHF.

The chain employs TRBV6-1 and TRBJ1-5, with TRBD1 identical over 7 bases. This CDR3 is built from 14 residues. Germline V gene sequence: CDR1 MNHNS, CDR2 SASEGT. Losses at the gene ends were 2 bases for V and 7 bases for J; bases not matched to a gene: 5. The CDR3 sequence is CASSETGEEQPQHF. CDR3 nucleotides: TGTGCCAGCAGTGAAACAGGGGAGGAGCAGCCCCAGCATTTT.

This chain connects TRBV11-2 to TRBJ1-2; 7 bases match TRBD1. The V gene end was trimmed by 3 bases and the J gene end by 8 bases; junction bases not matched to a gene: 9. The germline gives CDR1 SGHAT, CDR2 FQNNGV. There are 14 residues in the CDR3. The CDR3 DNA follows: TGTGCCAGCAGCTTCCCCGACAGGGTAGGAGGCTACACCTTC. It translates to CASSFPDRVGGYTF. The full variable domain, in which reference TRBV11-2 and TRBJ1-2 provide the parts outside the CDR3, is EAGVAQSPRYKIIEKRQSVAFWCNPISGHATLYWYQQILGQGPKLLIQFQNNGVVDDSQLPKDRFSAERLKGVDSTLKIQPAKLEDSAVYLCASSFPDRVGGYTFGSGTRLTVV.

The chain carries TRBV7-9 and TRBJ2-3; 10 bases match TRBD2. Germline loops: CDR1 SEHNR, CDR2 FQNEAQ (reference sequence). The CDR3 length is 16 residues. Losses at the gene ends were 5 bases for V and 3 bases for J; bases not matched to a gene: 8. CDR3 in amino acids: CASSPLLAGATDTQYF. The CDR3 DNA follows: TGTGCCAGCAGCCCCCTCCTAGCGGGAGCGACAGATACGCAGTATTTT.

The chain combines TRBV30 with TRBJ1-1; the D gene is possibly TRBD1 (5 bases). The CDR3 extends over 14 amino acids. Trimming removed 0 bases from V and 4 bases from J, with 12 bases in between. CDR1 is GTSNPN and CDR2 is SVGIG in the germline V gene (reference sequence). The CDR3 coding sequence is TGTGCCTGGAGTGTACCGGGGACTGGCACTGAAGCTTTCTTT. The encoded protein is CAWSVPGTGTEAFF.

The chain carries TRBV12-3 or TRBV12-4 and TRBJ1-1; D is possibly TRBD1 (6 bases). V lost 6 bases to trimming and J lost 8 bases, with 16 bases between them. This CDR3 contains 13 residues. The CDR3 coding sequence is TGTGCCAGCAGCCCCGGGGGGGCGGTAGAAGCTTTCTTT. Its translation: CASSPGGAVEAFF.

CDR3 residues: CASRKVADQPQHF. CDR3 nucleotide sequence: TGTGCCAGCAGGAAGGTGGCGGATCAGCCCCAGCATTTT. The J gene is TRBJ1-5, the V gene TRBV2, with no clear D. This CDR3 is built from 13 residues. The germline V and J ends were trimmed by 6 bases and 5 bases, with 11 bases remaining between them. Germline CDR1 reads SNHLY; CDR2 reads FYNNEI.

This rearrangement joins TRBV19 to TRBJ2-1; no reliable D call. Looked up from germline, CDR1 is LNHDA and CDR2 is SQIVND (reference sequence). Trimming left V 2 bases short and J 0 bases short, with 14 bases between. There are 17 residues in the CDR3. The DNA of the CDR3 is TGTGCCAGTAGTATACCTCGACTCTCCAGCTCCTACAATGAGCAGTTCTTC. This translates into CASSIPRLSSSYNEQFF.

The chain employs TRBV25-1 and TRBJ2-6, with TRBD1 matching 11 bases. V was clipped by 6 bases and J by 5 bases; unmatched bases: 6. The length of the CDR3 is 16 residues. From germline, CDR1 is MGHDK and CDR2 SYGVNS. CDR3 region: CASRGQGGYWANVLTF. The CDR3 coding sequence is TGTGCCAGCAGGGGACAGGGGGGTTACTGGGCCAACGTCCTGACTTTC.

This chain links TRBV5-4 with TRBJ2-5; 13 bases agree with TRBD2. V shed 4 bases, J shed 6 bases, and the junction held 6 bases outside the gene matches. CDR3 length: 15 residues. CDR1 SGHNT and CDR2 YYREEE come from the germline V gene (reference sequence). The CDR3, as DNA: TGTGCCAGCAGCCCCCGGACTAGCGGGAGACAGACCCAGTACTTC. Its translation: CASSPRTSGRQTQYF.

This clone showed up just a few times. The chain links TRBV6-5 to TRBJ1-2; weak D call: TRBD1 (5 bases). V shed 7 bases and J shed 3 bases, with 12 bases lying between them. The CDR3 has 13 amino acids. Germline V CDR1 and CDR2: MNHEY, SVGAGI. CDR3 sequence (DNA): TGTGCCAGCAACAGCGGGGGTGACTATGGCTACACCTTC. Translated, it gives CASNSGGDYGYTF.

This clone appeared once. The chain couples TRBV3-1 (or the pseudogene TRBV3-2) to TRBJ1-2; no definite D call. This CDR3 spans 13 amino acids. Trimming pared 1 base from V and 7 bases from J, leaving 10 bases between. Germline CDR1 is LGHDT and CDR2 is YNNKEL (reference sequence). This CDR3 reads CASSQGRKSGYTF. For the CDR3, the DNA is TGTGCCAGCAGCCAAGGGCGGAAGAGTGGCTACACCTTC.

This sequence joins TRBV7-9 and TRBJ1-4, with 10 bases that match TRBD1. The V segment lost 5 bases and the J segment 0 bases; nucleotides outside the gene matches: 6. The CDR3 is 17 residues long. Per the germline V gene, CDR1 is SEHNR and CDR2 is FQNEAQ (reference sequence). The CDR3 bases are TGTGCCAGCAGCCACGGGACAGGGGCTGCAACTAATGAAAAACTGTTTTTT. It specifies CASSHGTGAATNEKLFF.

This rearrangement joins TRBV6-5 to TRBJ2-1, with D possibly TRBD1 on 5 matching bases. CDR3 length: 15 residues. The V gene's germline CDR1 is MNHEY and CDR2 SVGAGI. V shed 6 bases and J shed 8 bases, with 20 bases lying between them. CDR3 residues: CASSTDGVWGHEQFF. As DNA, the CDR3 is TGTGCCAGCAGCACCGATGGGGTGTGGGGCCATGAGCAGTTCTTC.

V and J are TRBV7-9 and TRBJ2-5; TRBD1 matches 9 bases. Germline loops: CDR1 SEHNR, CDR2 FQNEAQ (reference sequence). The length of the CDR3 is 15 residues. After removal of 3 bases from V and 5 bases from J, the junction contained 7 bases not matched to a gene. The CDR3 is CASSFPGTGRETQYF. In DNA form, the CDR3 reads TGTGCCAGCAGCTTCCCCGGGACAGGGCGGGAGACCCAGTACTTC.

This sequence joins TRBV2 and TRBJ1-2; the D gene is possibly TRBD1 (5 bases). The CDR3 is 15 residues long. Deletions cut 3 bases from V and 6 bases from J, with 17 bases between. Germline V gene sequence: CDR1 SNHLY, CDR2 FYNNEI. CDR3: CASSEPGGNIDGYTF. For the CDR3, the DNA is TGTGCCAGCAGTGAGCCGGGGGGGAATATTGATGGCTACACCTTC.

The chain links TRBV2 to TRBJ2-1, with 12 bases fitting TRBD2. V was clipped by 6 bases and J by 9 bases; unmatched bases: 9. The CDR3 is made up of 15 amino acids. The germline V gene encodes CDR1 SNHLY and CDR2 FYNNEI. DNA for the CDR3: TGTGCCAGCAGATTGCTAGCGGGAGGGCCGGGTGAGCAGTTCTTC. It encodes CASRLLAGGPGEQFF.

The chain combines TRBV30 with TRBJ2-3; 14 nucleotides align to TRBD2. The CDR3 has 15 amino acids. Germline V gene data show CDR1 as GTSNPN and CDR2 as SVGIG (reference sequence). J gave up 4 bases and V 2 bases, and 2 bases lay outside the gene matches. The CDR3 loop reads CAWSQGLAGADTQYF. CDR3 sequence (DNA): TGTGCCTGGAGTCAGGGACTAGCGGGAGCAGATACGCAGTATTTT.

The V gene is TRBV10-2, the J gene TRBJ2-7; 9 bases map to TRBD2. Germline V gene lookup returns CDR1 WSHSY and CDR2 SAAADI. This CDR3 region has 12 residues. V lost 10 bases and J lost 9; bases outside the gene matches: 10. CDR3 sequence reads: CATGTSRSWQYF. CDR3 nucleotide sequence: TGCGCCACCGGGACTAGCAGGAGTTGGCAGTACTTC.

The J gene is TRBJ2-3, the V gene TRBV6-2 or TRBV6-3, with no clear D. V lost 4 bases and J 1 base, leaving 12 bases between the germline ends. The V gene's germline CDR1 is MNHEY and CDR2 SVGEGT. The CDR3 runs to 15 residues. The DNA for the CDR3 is TGTGCCAGCAGTTTCCGACCCACAGGCACAGATACGCAGTATTTT. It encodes CASSFRPTGTDTQYF.

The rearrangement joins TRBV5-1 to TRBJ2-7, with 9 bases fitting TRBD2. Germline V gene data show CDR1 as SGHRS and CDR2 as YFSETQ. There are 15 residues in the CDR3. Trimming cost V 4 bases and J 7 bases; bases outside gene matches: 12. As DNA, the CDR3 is TGCGCCAGCAGCCCTCTAGCGGGAACCAATAGGGAGCAGTACTTC. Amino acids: CASSPLAGTNREQYF.

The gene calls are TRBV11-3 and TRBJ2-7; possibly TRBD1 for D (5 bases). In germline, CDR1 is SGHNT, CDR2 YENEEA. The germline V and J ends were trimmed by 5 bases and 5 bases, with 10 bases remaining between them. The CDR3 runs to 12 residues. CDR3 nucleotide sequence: TGTGCCAGCAGCCCTACCAGGGACGAGCAGTACTTC. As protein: CASSPTRDEQYF.

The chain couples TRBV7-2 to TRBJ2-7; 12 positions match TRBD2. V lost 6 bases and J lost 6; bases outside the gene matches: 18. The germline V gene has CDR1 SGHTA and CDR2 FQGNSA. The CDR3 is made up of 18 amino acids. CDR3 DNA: TGTGCCAGCAGTCTAACGGGACTAAGGACTAGCGGGACTGGCGAGCAGTACTTC. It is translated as CASSLTGLRTSGTGEQYF.